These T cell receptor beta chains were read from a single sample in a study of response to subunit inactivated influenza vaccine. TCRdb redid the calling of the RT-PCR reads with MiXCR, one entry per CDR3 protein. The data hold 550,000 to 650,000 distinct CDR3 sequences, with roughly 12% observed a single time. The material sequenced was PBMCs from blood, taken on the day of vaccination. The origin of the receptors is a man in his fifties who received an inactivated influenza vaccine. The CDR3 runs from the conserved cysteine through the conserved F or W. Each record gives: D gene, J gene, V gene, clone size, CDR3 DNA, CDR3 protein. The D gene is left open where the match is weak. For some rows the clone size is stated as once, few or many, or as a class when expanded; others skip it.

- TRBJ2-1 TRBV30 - TGTGCCTGGAATGCTAATCCGAGGGGTGAGCAGTTCTTC CAWNANPRGEQFF
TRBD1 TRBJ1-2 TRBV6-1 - TGTGCCAGCAGCCAATGGGACAGGCCCTATGGCTACACCTTC CASSQWDRPYGYTF
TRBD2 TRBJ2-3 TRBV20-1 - TGCAGTGCATCCGGGACTAGCGGGGACACAGATACGCAGTATTTT CSASGTSGDTDTQYF
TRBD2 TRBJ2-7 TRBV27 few TGTGCCAGCAGTTTGCGGGAGGGTTACGAGCAGTACTTC CASSLREGYEQYF
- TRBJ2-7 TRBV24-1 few TGTGCCACCAGTGACGGAAGGTTTAGTGAGCAGTACTTC CATSDGRFSEQYF
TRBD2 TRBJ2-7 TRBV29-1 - TGCAGCGTGTCCGGGACTAGCGGGGGGGTCTCCTACGAGCAGTACTTC CSVSGTSGGVSYEQYF
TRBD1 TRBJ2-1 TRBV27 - TGTGCCAGCAGTTTAGAGGGGGCGCGGTACAATAAGCAGTTCTTC CASSLEGARYNKQFF
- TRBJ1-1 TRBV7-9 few TGTGCCAGCAGCTTAGTATCGGGTTGGGGGTCCACTGAAGCTTTCTTT CASSLVSGWGSTEAFF
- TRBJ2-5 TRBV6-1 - TGTGCCAGCAGCCCTCCCGCGAGGGAAGAGACCCAGTACTTC CASSPPAREETQYF
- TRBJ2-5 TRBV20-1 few TGCAGTGCGGTCCACGGCGGGGTCGGCGAGACCCAGTACTTC CSAVHGGVGETQYF
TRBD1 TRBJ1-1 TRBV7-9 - TGTGCCAGCAGCCCTAACAGGGGGCGGACTGAAGCTTTCTTT CASSPNRGRTEAFF
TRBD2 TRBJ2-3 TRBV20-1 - TGCAGTGCCCGTACCCTCCCGGGACTAGCGGGCAGTAGCACAGATACGCAGTATTTT CSARTLPGLAGSSTDTQYF
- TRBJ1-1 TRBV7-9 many TGTGCCAGCAGCTATAACCCGTTGCAGAACACTGAAGCTTTCTTT CASSYNPLQNTEAFF
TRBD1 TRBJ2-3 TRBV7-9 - TGTGCCAGCAGCTTCAGGGGGCGCGCAGATACGCAGTATTTT CASSFRGRADTQYF
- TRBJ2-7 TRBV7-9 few TGTGCCAGCAGCTTAGTAGACACGATCTCCTACGAGCAGTACTTC CASSLVDTISYEQYF
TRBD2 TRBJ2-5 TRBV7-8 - TGTGCCAGCACCACTAGAGGAGTGGCTAGCGGGGGGGCAAACTTC CASTTRGVASGGANF
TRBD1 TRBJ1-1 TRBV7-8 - TGTGCCAGCAGCCCAGGGACAGAGGGTTACACTGAAGCTTTCTTT CASSPGTEGYTEAFF
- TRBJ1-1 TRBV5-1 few TGCGCCAGCAGCTCCGCTATGAACACTGAAGCTTTCTTT CASSSAMNTEAFF
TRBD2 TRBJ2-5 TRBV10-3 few TGTGCCATCAGTGAGTCGGAACTAGCGGGAATTTCCCCCGGGAAGACCCAGTACTTC CAISESELAGISPGKTQYF
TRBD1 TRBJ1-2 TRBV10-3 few TGTGCCATCAGTGTTAAGACAGGGATCGGCTATGGCTACACCTTC CAISVKTGIGYGYTF
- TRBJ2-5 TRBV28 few TGTGCCAGCAGTATAACTAGGCTTTGGGAGACCCAGTACTTC CASSITRLWETQYF
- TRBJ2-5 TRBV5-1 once TGCGCCAGCAGCTTGACAGTTCAAGATACCCAGTACTTC CASSLTVQDTQYF
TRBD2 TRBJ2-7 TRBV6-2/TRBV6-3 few TGTGCCAGCAGTCGTCCTCTAGCGGGGGGCCACGAGCAGTACTTC CASSRPLAGGHEQYF
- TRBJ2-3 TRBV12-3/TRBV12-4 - TGTGCCAGCAGTTTTAGGTTACAGGGAGGAACAGATACGCAGTATTTT CASSFRLQGGTDTQYF
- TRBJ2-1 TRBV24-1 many TGTGCCACCAGTCCGGGACGGCACTACAATGAGCAGTTCTTC CATSPGRHYNEQFF
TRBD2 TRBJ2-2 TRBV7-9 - TGTGCCAGCAGCTTACTTACCGCGGGAGTATACGCCGGGGAGCTGTTTTTT CASSLLTAGVYAGELFF
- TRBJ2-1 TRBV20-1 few TGCAGTGCTAAAAATTGGGGGGTCGGTGAGCAGTTCTTC CSAKNWGVGEQFF
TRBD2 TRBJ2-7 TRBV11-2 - TGTGCCAGCAGCTTAGGGGGTAGCGGGAGCTGGTACGAGCAGTACTTC CASSLGGSGSWYEQYF
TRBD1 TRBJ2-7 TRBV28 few TGTGCCAGCAAGACGACCCAGGGGGTCTACGAGCAGTACTTC CASKTTQGVYEQYF
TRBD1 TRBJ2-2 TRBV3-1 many TGTGCCAGCAGCCAACATCCGGGACAGGGTACCGGGGAGCTGTTTTTT CASSQHPGQGTGELFF
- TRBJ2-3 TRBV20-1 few TGCAGTGCTAGGAATCGGCGACGGACAACAGATACGCAGTATTTT CSARNRRRTTDTQYF
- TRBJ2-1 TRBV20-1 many TGCAGTGCCCGGGGGCGTTCCTACAATGAGCAGTTCTTC CSARGRSYNEQFF
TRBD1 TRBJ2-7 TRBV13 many TGTGCCAGCAGCCCGGGGACAGGGAATTCCTACGAGCAGTACTTC CASSPGTGNSYEQYF
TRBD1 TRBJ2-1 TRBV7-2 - TGTGCCAGCAGCCCTCGACGAGGGACAGGTAACAATGAGCAGTTCTTC CASSPRRGTGNNEQFF
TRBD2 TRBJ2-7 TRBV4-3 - TGCGCCAGCAGCCAAGATGTAGCGGGAGGGATCTCCTACGAGCAGTACTTC CASSQDVAGGISYEQYF
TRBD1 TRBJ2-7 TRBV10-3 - TGTGCCATCAGTGAAGGGGGACAGGCAACCTACGAGCAGTACTTC CAISEGGQATYEQYF
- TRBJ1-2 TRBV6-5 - TGTGCCAGCAGTTACCCCAGGGGCGGCGACTATGGCTACACCTTC CASSYPRGGDYGYTF
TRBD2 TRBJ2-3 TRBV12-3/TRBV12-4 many TGTGCCAGCAAACCGGGACTAGCCGCAGATACGCAGTATTTT CASKPGLAADTQYF
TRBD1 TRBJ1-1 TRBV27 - TGTGCCAGCAGTTCACAGGGGCTCGAGGGTTTGGGTGAAGCTTTCTTT CASSSQGLEGLGEAFF
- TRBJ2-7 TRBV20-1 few TGCAGTGCTAGAGTAACGGGAGTCAATACCTACGAGCAGTACTTC CSARVTGVNTYEQYF
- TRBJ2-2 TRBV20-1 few TGCAGTGCTTCGACAGGCTCGAACACCGGGGAGCTGTTTTTT CSASTGSNTGELFF
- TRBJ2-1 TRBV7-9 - TGTGCCAGCAGCTTATCTGGGAGCGATGAGCAGTTCTTC CASSLSGSDEQFF
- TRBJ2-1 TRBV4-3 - TGCGCCAGCAGCCAAGTTACAGGGAGCAATGAGCAGTTCTTC CASSQVTGSNEQFF
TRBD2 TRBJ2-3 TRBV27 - TGTGCCAGCAGTTCCTCACTAGCGGGATCGACTAGCACAGATACGCAGTATTTT CASSSSLAGSTSTDTQYF
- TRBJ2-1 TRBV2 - TGTGCCAGCAGCCGGGACGCCTCCTACAATGAGCAGTTCTTC CASSRDASYNEQFF
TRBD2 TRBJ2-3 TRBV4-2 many TGTGCCAGCAGCCAAGGATCCAGCGGGGGGGATTTAGATACGCAGTATTTT CASSQGSSGGDLDTQYF
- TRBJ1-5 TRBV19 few TGTGCCAGTAGTATAGATCGCTCGGGGGGTGTAGGCAATCAGCCCCAGCATTTT CASSIDRSGGVGNQPQHF
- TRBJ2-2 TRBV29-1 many TGCAGCGTTCTCGGGACAAACACCGGGGAGCTGTTTTTT CSVLGTNTGELFF
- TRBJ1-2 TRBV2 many TGTGCCAGCAGTTACCAAAACCTAAACTATGGCTACACCTTC CASSYQNLNYGYTF
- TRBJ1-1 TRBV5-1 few TGCGCCAGCAGTGGGTTAATGAACACTGAAGCTTTCTTT CASSGLMNTEAFF
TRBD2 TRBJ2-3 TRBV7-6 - TGTGCCAGCAGCCCCCGAAGCGGGGGCCCCACAGATACGCAGTATTTT CASSPRSGGPTDTQYF
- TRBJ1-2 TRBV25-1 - TGTGCCAGCAGTCGAGGGGTTACTGGCTACACCTTC CASSRGVTGYTF
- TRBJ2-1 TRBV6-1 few TGTGCCAGCAATGGGAGGCAGGGCTTTAATGAGCAGTTCTTC CASNGRQGFNEQFF
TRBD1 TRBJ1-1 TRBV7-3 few TGTGCCAGCAGCTTATACGGGACAGTGAACACTGAAGCTTTCTTT CASSLYGTVNTEAFF
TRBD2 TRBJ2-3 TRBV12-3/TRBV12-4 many TGTGCCAGCAGTCCATGGGCGGGGGGTTCTGAGGATACGCAGTATTTT CASSPWAGGSEDTQYF